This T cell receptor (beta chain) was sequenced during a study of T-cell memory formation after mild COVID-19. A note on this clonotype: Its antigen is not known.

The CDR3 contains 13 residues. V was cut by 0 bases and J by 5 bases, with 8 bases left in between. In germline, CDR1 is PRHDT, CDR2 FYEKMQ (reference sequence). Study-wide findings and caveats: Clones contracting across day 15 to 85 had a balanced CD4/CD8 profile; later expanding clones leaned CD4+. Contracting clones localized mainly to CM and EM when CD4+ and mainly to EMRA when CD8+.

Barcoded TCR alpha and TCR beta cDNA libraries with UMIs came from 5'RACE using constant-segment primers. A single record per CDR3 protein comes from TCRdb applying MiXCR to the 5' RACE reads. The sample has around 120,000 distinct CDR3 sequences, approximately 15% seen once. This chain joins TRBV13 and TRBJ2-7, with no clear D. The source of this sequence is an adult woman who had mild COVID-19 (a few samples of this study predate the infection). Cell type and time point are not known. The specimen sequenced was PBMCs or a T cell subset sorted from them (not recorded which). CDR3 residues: CASSLGGGHEQYF. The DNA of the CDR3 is TGTGCCAGCAGCTTAGGGGGCGGCCACGAGCAGTACTTC.